Below, 28 T cell receptor beta chains from the same sample are listed, as sequenced in a study of T-cell memory formation after mild COVID-19. MiXCR was run by TCRdb on the 5' RACE reads, yielding one entry per CDR3 protein. The profile shows a few hundred thousand distinct CDR3 sequences, approximately 19% of them singletons. Sequencing was done on a sample of PBMCs or a T cell subset sorted from them (not recorded which). The receptors come from a young man who had mild COVID-19 (a few samples of this study predate the infection). Cell type and time point are not known.

The CDR3 reads CASSSTGGNNEQFF. CDR3 DNA sequence: TGTGCCAGCAGCTCCACAGGGGGAAATAATGAGCAGTTCTTC. The chain combines TRBV5-4 with TRBJ2-1; 8 positions match TRBD1. With V trimmed by 3 bases and J by 7 bases, 6 bases remained unmatched. This CDR3 region has 14 residues. The germline gives CDR1 SGHNT, CDR2 YYREEE (reference sequence).

The rearrangement uses TRBV18 and TRBJ2-2, with 9 bases aligning to TRBD1. The V segment lost 3 bases and the J segment 7 bases; nucleotides outside the gene matches: 3. CDR3 length: 14 amino acids. CDR1 KGHSH and CDR2 LQKENI come from the germline V gene. CDR3 sequence reads: CASSPGQGHGELFF. In nucleotides, the CDR3 is TGTGCCAGCTCACCTGGACAGGGGCACGGGGAGCTGTTTTTT.

This sequence joins TRBV19 and TRBJ2-7; 12 positions match TRBD1. CDR3 length: 13 residues. V shed 9 bases and J 5 bases; nucleotides not matched to a gene: 5. Germline CDR1 reads LNHDA; CDR2 reads SQIVND (reference sequence). CDR3 DNA: TGTGCCAGCTCCGGGACAGGGGGCGACGAGCAGTACTTC. Amino acid sequence: CASSGTGGDEQYF.

This clonotype came up a few times. The V call is TRBV11-2, the J call TRBJ2-2; tentatively, D is TRBD1 (5 bases). The germline V and J ends were trimmed by 5 bases and 4 bases, with 8 bases remaining between them. In germline, CDR1 is SGHAT, CDR2 FQNNGV. The CDR3 has 13 residues. The CDR3 coding sequence is TGTGCCAGCAGCATTCAGGGCACCGGGGAGCTGTTTTTT. Translating gives CASSIQGTGELFF.

The V and J genes are TRBV2 and TRBJ2-7, with 7 bases fitting TRBD1. This CDR3 has 14 residues. The V segment lost 8 bases and the J segment 3 bases; nucleotides outside the gene matches: 10. The germline gives CDR1 SNHLY, CDR2 FYNNEI. Here the CDR3 DNA reads TGTGCCAGCCTTCGCACGAGGACAGGCTACGAGCAGTACTTC. It encodes CASLRTRTGYEQYF.

In this sample, this clonotype turned up a few times. The J gene is TRBJ2-7, the V gene TRBV20-1, with 15 bases aligning to TRBD2. Germline V CDR1 and CDR2: DFQATT, SNEGSKA (reference sequence). Trimming took 3 bases from V and 4 from J; bases not matched to a gene: 4. The CDR3 loop spans 15 amino acids. The CDR3 region is CSASRGTSGGYEQYF. The CDR3 DNA is TGCAGTGCTAGCAGGGGGACTAGCGGGGGGTACGAGCAGTACTTC.

This chain links TRBV5-1 with TRBJ2-3; 7 bases fit TRBD1. CDR3 length: 14 residues. Germline trimming cut 5 bases from V and 1 base from J; bases unmatched to any gene: 4. CDR1 is SGHRS and CDR2 is YFSETQ in the germline V gene. The DNA for the CDR3 is TGCGCCAGCAGAGAGCAGGGGGGCACAGATACGCAGTATTTT. This encodes CASREQGGTDTQYF.

Many counts were recorded for this clonotype. V gene TRBV29-1 combines with J gene TRBJ1-1; 8 nucleotides align to TRBD1. V trimming: 6 bases; J trimming: 4 bases; junction bases outside the gene matches: 13. Germline CDR1 and CDR2: SQVTM and ANQGSEA. This CDR3 contains 15 residues. CDR3 amino acids: CSVQDTGGAITEAFF. CDR3 sequence (DNA): TGCAGCGTCCAAGACACAGGGGGGGCGATCACTGAAGCTTTCTTT.

V gene TRBV7-2 combines with J gene TRBJ1-3, with 7 bases fitting TRBD1. CDR3 length: 14 amino acids. With V trimmed by 5 bases and J by 4 bases, 5 bases remained unmatched. Germline-derived CDR1 and CDR2 are SGHTA and FQGNSA. The chain's CDR3 is CASSLRGIGNTIYF. CDR3 DNA sequence: TGTGCCAGCAGCCTCAGGGGGATCGGAAACACCATATATTTT. The whole variable domain, remainder taken from reference TRBV7-2 and TRBJ1-3, is GAGVSQSPSNKVTEKGKDVELRCDPISGHTALYWYRQSLGQGLEFLIYFQGNSAPDKSGLPSDRFSAERTGGSVSTLTIQRTQQEDSAVYLCASSLRGIGNTIYFGEGSWLTVV.

This clonotype was counted a few times. The chain couples TRBV11-2 to TRBJ2-5; D call uncertain. Germline V CDR1 and CDR2: SGHAT, FQNNGV. Trimming cost V 5 bases and J 3 bases, with 10 bases left between them. This CDR3 region has 13 residues. The CDR3 loop is CASSLHPEETQYF. CDR3 bases: TGTGCCAGCAGCCTACACCCTGAAGAGACCCAGTACTTC.

The chain combines TRBV29-1 with TRBJ1-3; D is possibly TRBD1 (5 bases). This CDR3 is built from 17 residues. The germline V gene has CDR1 SQVTM and CDR2 ANQGSEA. The V gene lost 0 bases and the J gene lost 0 bases, with 15 bases spanning the gap. CDR3 region: CSVEDFPDSHSGNTIYF. Here the CDR3 DNA reads TGCAGCGTTGAAGATTTTCCCGACAGCCACTCTGGAAACACCATATATTTT.

This clonotype occurred a few times. The chain links TRBV6-5 to TRBJ1-5, with D perhaps matching TRBD1 (6 bases). The germline V gene has CDR1 MNHEY and CDR2 SVGAGI. This CDR3 has 17 residues. Trimming pared 0 bases from V and 7 bases from J, leaving 19 bases between. The DNA of the CDR3 is TGTGCCAGCAGTTACTCGGCTCCGGGGGCGCCAGGGCAGCCCCAGCATTTT. Its protein is CASSYSAPGAPGQPQHF.

V usage is TRBV9 and J usage is TRBJ2-3; possible D gene TRBD2, 6 bases. Germline V gene sequence: CDR1 SGDLS, CDR2 YYNGEE. Trimming took off 0 bases at V and 2 bases at J, with 13 bases between the two ends. There are 16 residues in the CDR3. The DNA of the CDR3 is TGTGCCAGCAGCGTAGGTCTCGGGGGATACACAGATACGCAGTATTTT. Its translation is CASSVGLGGYTDTQYF.

This chain links TRBV4-1 with TRBJ1-2; TRBD1 agrees at 10 bases. V gave up 1 base and J gave up 6 bases; unmatched junction bases: 2. CDR3 length equals 14 residues. Looked up from germline, CDR1 is MGHRA and CDR2 is YSYEKL. The CDR3: CASSQGDRGDGYTF. The CDR3 DNA follows: TGCGCCAGCAGCCAAGGGGACAGGGGAGATGGCTACACCTTC.

The sample holds a few counts of this clonotype. The chain joins TRBV3-1 to TRBJ2-7; unclear D gene. Looked up from germline, CDR1 is LGHDT and CDR2 is YNNKEL (reference sequence). This CDR3 spans 13 amino acids. The germline V and J ends were trimmed by 0 bases and 6 bases, with 9 bases remaining between them. Here the CDR3 DNA reads TGTGCCAGCAGCCAAGACGCCATTCTCGAGCAGTACTTC. Translation: CASSQDAILEQYF.

Concerning this clonotype itself: A clone one base away is much larger, so this may be a read error. The chain employs TRBV5-1 and TRBJ2-3, with D possibly TRBD1 on 5 matching bases. From germline, CDR1 is SGHRS and CDR2 YFSETQ. CDR3 length: 15 residues. V was shortened by 4 bases and J by 4 bases, with 16 bases between the two germline ends. Written as DNA, the CDR3 is TGCGCCAGCAGCCGGACATGGATCGGCTCAGATACGCAGTATTTT. The encoded protein is CASSRTWIGSDTQYF.

In this sample, this clonotype turned up a few times. The chain couples TRBV6-2 or TRBV6-3 to TRBJ2-7, with TRBD2 matching 13 bases. The V gene's germline CDR1 is MNHEY and CDR2 SVGEGT. This CDR3 has 15 amino acids. J lost 5 bases, V lost 6 bases, and 7 bases had no gene match. The chain's CDR3 is CASSGLAGDFNEQYV. The CDR3 bases are TGTGCCAGCAGCGGACTAGCGGGGGACTTCAACGAGCAGTACGTC.

This clonotype has only one observation. This chain links TRBV6-5 with TRBJ1-4; a weak D match, TRBD1 (5 bases). Trimming took off 0 bases at V and 10 bases at J, with 12 bases between the two ends. The CDR3 loop spans 14 amino acids. Germline V gene data show CDR1 as MNHEY and CDR2 as SVGAGI. CDR3 sequence reads: CASSYSGTGRKLFF. The CDR3 DNA is TGTGCCAGCAGTTACTCGGGGACCGGGCGAAAACTGTTTTTT.

The chain joins TRBV27 to TRBJ2-7; D gene uncertain. CDR1 and CDR2 (germline): MNHEY, SMNVEV (reference sequence). The CDR3 totals 14 residues. V lost 5 bases, J lost 0 bases, and 11 bases lay in between. The CDR3 sequence: CASSHSGGSYEQYV. CDR3 bases: TGTGCCAGCAGTCATTCCGGCGGCTCCTACGAGCAGTACGTC.

The chain is built from TRBV6-2 or TRBV6-3 and TRBJ2-5; D gene unclear. The CDR3 consists of 14 residues. CDR1 is MNHEY, CDR2 SVGEGT, per germline. V dropped 0 bases and J dropped 2 bases, with 7 bases sitting between them. This CDR3 reads CASSYSPSQETQYF. DNA of the CDR3: TGTGCCAGCAGTTACTCCCCTTCTCAAGAGACCCAGTACTTC.

V gene TRBV3-1 combines with J gene TRBJ1-1, with D uncertain. V shed 1 base and J shed 1 base, with 10 bases lying between them. Germline V gene lookup returns CDR1 LGHDT and CDR2 YNNKEL (reference sequence). The CDR3 runs to 15 residues. CDR3 coding DNA: TGTGCCAGCAGCCAAGGAGGCGGAGCGAACACTGAAGCTTTCTTT. Protein sequence: CASSQGGGANTEAFF.

This clonotype was detected a few times. The DNA of the CDR3 is TGTGCCAGCAGCCCTGTTGCAGGGGGCACTGAAGCTTTCTTT. This sequence encodes CASSPVAGGTEAFF. J is TRBJ1-1 and V is TRBV7-9; 7 bases are shared with TRBD1. The CDR3 totals 14 residues. The J segment lost 4 bases and the V segment lost 5 bases, leaving 7 bases of the junction unmatched. Germline CDR1 SEHNR, CDR2 FQNEAQ (reference sequence).

The sample holds many counts of this clonotype. This sequence joins TRBV20-1 and TRBJ2-3, with D hard to call. The CDR3 consists of 12 residues. Germline assignment: CDR1 DFQATT and CDR2 SNEGSKA (reference sequence). V was cut by 5 bases and J by 5 bases, with 11 bases left in between. CDR3 coding DNA: TGCAGTGCTGTGGGGTTGGGAGATACGCAGTATTTT. Its protein product is CSAVGLGDTQYF.

The table lists this clonotype with a few counts. The chain carries TRBV5-1 and TRBJ2-1, with D tentatively TRBD2 (6 bases). The CDR3 loop spans 15 amino acids. In germline, CDR1 is SGHRS, CDR2 YFSETQ. Trimming left V 2 bases short and J 4 bases short, with 13 bases between. The chain's CDR3 is CASSFRPSEYNEQFF. DNA for the CDR3: TGCGCCAGCAGCTTTCGGCCTAGCGAGTACAATGAGCAGTTCTTC.

A few counts support this clonotype. The rearrangement joins TRBV12-3 or TRBV12-4 to TRBJ2-1, with 8 bases matching TRBD1. This CDR3 is 13 amino acids long. V shed 7 bases and J 5 bases; nucleotides not matched to a gene: 4. Here the CDR3 DNA reads TGTGCCAGCAACAGGGGGACGGACAATGAGCAGTTCTTC. It translates to CASNRGTDNEQFF.

This clonotype was picked up a small number of times. The junction and the germline gene differ at one end; a read error may be behind it. This chain links TRBV7-7 with TRBJ2-3; D is unresolved. Germline lookup yields CDR1 SSHAT and CDR2 FNYEAQ (reference sequence). This CDR3 is 14 amino acids long. The CDR3 is CASSFGRGTDTQYF. The CDR3 coding sequence is TGTGCTAGCAGCTTTGGCCGGGGCACAGATACGCAGTATTTT.

In nucleotides, the CDR3 is TGCAGCGCCGGGACAGTAAGCCAAGAGACCCAGTACTTC. Protein: CSAGTVSQETQYF. This chain uses TRBV29-1 with TRBJ2-5, with TRBD1 matching 7 bases. Germline-derived CDR1 and CDR2 are SQVTM and ANQGSEA. V trimming: 7 bases; J trimming: 1 base; junction bases outside the gene matches: 6. The CDR3 is made up of 13 amino acids.

The chain recombines TRBV7-2 with TRBJ1-6, with no clear D. Germline V gives CDR1 SGHTA, CDR2 FQGNSA. The V gene lost 5 bases and the J gene lost 10 bases, with 12 bases spanning the gap. The CDR3 is 13 amino acids. The CDR3 spells CASSRDSMSPLHF. The CDR3 coding sequence is TGTGCCAGCAGCCGAGACTCTATGTCACCCCTCCACTTT.